This T cell receptor beta chain was sequenced in a study of a mutant IDH1 vaccine in newly diagnosed glioma (dated by TCRdb to about 2021). For context, the study as a whole: Vaccination began 4-6 weeks after radiotherapy alone, or alongside temozolomide cycles in the chemotherapy-containing groups. The roughly 35 treated patients were approximately 62% male and roughly 40% female, with a mean age of roughly 40 years. Prior to enrollment, standard therapy consisting of radiotherapy alone, temozolomide alone, or radiochemotherapy with temozolomide had been administered to patients, with the combination being received by most patients. The week-35 safety follow-up was designated visit V12, and the week-47 end of study was designated visit V13. Six visits were used for peripheral blood collection: V03 (baseline), V05, V07, V10, V12 and V13. Longitudinal TCRB deep sequencing was done for 25 treated patients, wherever samples were available for exploratory analyses.

Trimming takes 4 bases off V and 0 bases off J; junction bases not matched to a gene: 3. From a lookup of the germline V gene, CDR1 and CDR2 are SGHDT and YYEEEE. The CDR3 goes from the cysteine to the phenylalanine over 15 residues. Solely the CDR3 DNA is kept, with 45 bases framed from the first base. Overall study results and their limits: PBMC samples for TCRB deep sequencing were selected based on availability. Immune responses induced by the vaccine were seen in over 90% of patients across multiple MHC alleles. No apparent relationship was observed between pseudoprogression and alterations in the top peripheral T cell clonotypes detected by TCRB sequencing. According to the authors, sample limitations meant that analyses of patient blood samples could not be reproduced.

The sample's time point label, decoded: week 47, end of study. Each vaccine dose, consisting of 300 ug of a 20-mer mutant IDH1 peptide in Montanide, was administered subcutaneously with topical imiquimod. Across visits V03 through V10, patients got a total of eight vaccinations, given in weeks 1, 3, 5, 7, 11, 15, 19 and 23. Newly diagnosed WHO grade 3 or 4 IDH1-mutant astrocytomas showing loss of nuclear ATRX were present in the donors. The samples were drawn from NOA16, a multicentre, single-arm, open-label phase I trial in Germany that tested a mutant IDH1 peptide vaccine in humans for the first time. The DNeasy Blood and Tissue Kit was used to extract genomic DNA from EDTA blood for TCRB sequencing. Regarding this clone: This receptor's antigen is unknown. The sample holds no much larger clone one base away, and base qualities are not on file.

Libraries were made using the immunoSEQ multiplex PCR assay. Rearranged TCR beta chain sequences were amplified with the hsTCRB Kit following the manufacturer's protocol. Sequencing of TCRB libraries was carried out on an Illumina MiSeq. For the original study's pipeline: The kit vendor's proprietary platform handled demultiplexing, trimming and gene mapping. TCRdb carries this immuneACCESS record with in-frame sequences only. Its versions omit some clonotypes, under half of them owing to an unresolved V gene in the studies checked, with the rest unexplained. The V and J calls and the clone size are those of that table, but D and trimming were determined from the DNA. Here the sample has tens of thousands of clones; 83% occur a single time. The ten largest account for 3.2% of the sample.

The rearranged segments are TRBV5-6 and TRBJ1-1; TRBD1 aligns with 10 central bases. The starting material was PBMCs, obtained from a glioma patient whose treatment included an IDH1 peptide vaccine. This receptor was identified in a woman aged 45-65 years with glioma. In nucleotides, the sequence is TGTGCCAGCAGCGGGGACAGGGGTTTGAACACTGAAGCTTTCTTT. This codes for CASSGDRGLNTEAFF.